This passage covers 17 T cell receptor beta chains from one sample sequenced in a study of Graves' ophthalmopathy and Graves' hyperthyroidism. CDR3 regions of TCR beta were amplified from RNA transcripts. In the first round, RT-PCR was carried out with HTBI primers, and a multiplex PCR formed the second round. TCRdb processed the multiplex PCR reads anew with MiXCR; each CDR3 protein has one entry. In the table there are 350,000 to 400,000 distinct CDR3 sequences, about a sixth of which are singletons. Sequencing used peripheral blood. The receptors shown here come from a woman younger than 30 with Graves' ophthalmopathy.

This clonotype has at least ten counts. The CDR3 reads CASSLVGGGGNIQYF. CDR3 nucleotides: TGTGCCAGCAGCTTAGTTGGGGGAGGGGGAAACATTCAGTACTTC. The chain uses TRBV11-2 and TRBJ2-4; TRBD2 is a possible D gene (7 bases). Germline V gene data show CDR1 as SGHAT and CDR2 as FQNNGV. V shed 1 base and J shed 6 bases, with 13 bases lying between them. The CDR3 has 15 residues.

This sequence joins TRBV27 and TRBJ2-7; D uncertain. Trimming shortened V by 4 bases and J by 2 bases, and 9 bases separated the two germline ends. The length of the CDR3 is 13 residues. Germline V gene data show CDR1 as MNHEY and CDR2 as SMNVEV (reference sequence). The chain's CDR3 is CASSSHLAYEQYF. CDR3 DNA: TGTGCCAGCAGTTCACACCTCGCCTACGAGCAGTACTTC.

This clonotype showed up many times. V is TRBV7-8 and J is TRBJ1-2; D is ambiguous. Germline CDR1 SGHVS, CDR2 FQNEAQ. The CDR3 has 14 residues. Trimming shortened V by 5 bases and J by 8 bases, and 18 bases separated the two germline ends. CDR3 coding DNA: TGTGCCAGCAGCCCCAACCCCTCTCTATGGGGCTACACCTTC. This encodes CASSPNPSLWGYTF.

This chain links TRBV27 with TRBJ2-2; 8 nucleotides agree with TRBD2. The length of the CDR3 is 15 residues. CDR1 MNHEY and CDR2 SMNVEV come from the germline V gene (reference sequence). The J segment lost 4 bases and the V segment lost 4 bases, leaving 5 bases of the junction unmatched. The chain's CDR3 is CASSWGTSITGELFF. In DNA form, the CDR3 reads TGTGCCAGCAGTTGGGGGACTAGTATCACCGGGGAGCTGTTTTTT.

Many counts were recorded for this clonotype. V usage is TRBV14 and J usage is TRBJ1-1; D is uncertain. The CDR3 covers 14 residues. CDR1 and CDR2 (germline): SGHDN, FVKESK. V dropped 2 bases and J dropped 7 bases, with 14 bases sitting between them. DNA of the CDR3: TGTGCCAGCAGCCAACTGGTAGGGTACGGTGAAGCTTTCTTT. This codes for CASSQLVGYGEAFF.

The V and J genes are TRBV12-3 or TRBV12-4 and TRBJ1-2; 8 nucleotides match TRBD1. The junction had 18 bases not matched to a gene; V was cut back by 3 bases and J by 6 bases. The CDR3 is 18 amino acids. The DNA of the CDR3 is TGTGCCAGCAGTTTGTCATGGACAGGGAGCCTTGGGGAGGATGGCTACACCTTC. This translates into CASSLSWTGSLGEDGYTF.

This clonotype was counted ten times or more. J is TRBJ2-6 and V is TRBV12-3 or TRBV12-4, with D uncertain. CDR3 length: 14 amino acids. V dropped 3 bases and J dropped 0 bases, with 3 bases sitting between them. CDR3 in amino acids: CASSFGSGANVLTF. Here the CDR3 DNA reads TGTGCCAGCAGTTTTGGCTCTGGGGCCAACGTCCTGACTTTC.

As to this clonotype: At one end, the junction sequence differs from germline, possibly due to a read error. The J gene is TRBJ1-1, the V gene TRBV7-2, with D possibly TRBD1 on 6 matching bases. This CDR3 contains 14 residues. The germline CDR1 and CDR2 sequences are SGHTA and FQGNSA. CDR3 sequence (DNA): TGTGCCAACAGCCAAATCGGAGGGGGAACTGAAGCTTTCTTT. This encodes CANSQIGGGTEAFF.

This clonotype has a handful of counts. The genes are TRBV4-1 and TRBJ2-5; D gene uncertain. Trimming stripped 0 bases from V and 1 base from J, with 6 bases between. Germline-derived CDR1 and CDR2 are MGHRA and YSYEKL. CDR3 length: 14 amino acids. The CDR3 loop reads CASSQERSQETQYF. The DNA for the CDR3 is TGCGCCAGCAGCCAAGAAAGGAGCCAAGAGACCCAGTACTTC.

This clonotype has a count of ten or more. A much larger clonotype is one base distant, so this may be a read error. No conserved phenylalanine or tryptophan ends this CDR3, so it is likely a read error. CDR3 sequence: CAINRGLRETQYS. CDR3 sequence (DNA): TGTGCCATCAACCGGGGTCTCCGAGAGACCCAGTACTCC. The chain couples TRBV6-2 or TRBV6-3 to TRBJ2-5; possible D gene TRBD2, 5 bases. V dropped 10 bases and J dropped 4 bases, with 16 bases sitting between them. Germline lookup yields CDR1 MNHEY and CDR2 SVGEGT. This CDR3 is 13 amino acids long.

This clonotype was observed a few times. The chain couples TRBV18 to TRBJ2-4; D unresolved. This CDR3 is 17 amino acids long. Germline assignment: CDR1 KGHSH and CDR2 LQKENI. V lost 3 bases, J lost 0 bases, and 15 bases lay in between. The CDR3 protein is CASSPPQISLAKNIQYF. CDR3 nucleotides: TGTGCCAGCTCACCGCCGCAAATAAGTCTAGCCAAAAACATTCAGTACTTC.

The chain uses TRBV20-1 and TRBJ2-5; TRBD2 agrees at 9 bases. From germline, CDR1 is DFQATT and CDR2 SNEGSKA (reference sequence). The CDR3 spans 13 residues. The trim removed 4 bases at V and 5 bases at J, leaving 5 bases unmatched. CDR3 DNA: TGCAGTGCTAATAGCGGGAGTGATGAGACCCAGTACTTC. The encoded protein is CSANSGSDETQYF.

This clonotype was seen many times. V is TRBV12-3 or TRBV12-4 and J is TRBJ2-2, with TRBD1 matching over 9 bases. Losses at the gene ends were 6 bases for V and 0 bases for J; bases not matched to a gene: 2. The CDR3 contains 15 residues. CDR3 sequence reads: CASRGQGTNTGELFF. The CDR3 nucleotides read TGTGCCAGCAGGGGACAGGGCACGAACACCGGGGAGCTGTTTTTT.

This clonotype was observed at least ten times. The V gene is TRBV9, the J gene TRBJ2-5, with D perhaps TRBD2 (5 bases). V gave up 2 bases and J gave up 1 base, with 9 bases separating them. The CDR3 totals 14 residues. Germline V gene lookup returns CDR1 SGDLS and CDR2 YYNGEE. Here the CDR3 reads CASSVGVLQETQYF. For the CDR3, the DNA is TGTGCCAGCAGCGTCGGGGTCCTCCAAGAGACCCAGTACTTC.

This sequence joins TRBV7-9 and TRBJ2-7; D call uncertain. CDR3 length: 15 amino acids. Germline V gives CDR1 SEHNR, CDR2 FQNEAQ (reference sequence). V lost 1 base, J lost 6 bases, and 16 bases lay in between. CDR3: CASSLDVGPASEQYF. The CDR3 DNA follows: TGTGCCAGCAGCTTAGACGTGGGTCCGGCGTCCGAGCAGTACTTC. Based on the CDR3 plus reference TRBV7-9 and TRBJ2-7, the full variable domain is DTGVSQNPRHKITKRGQNVTFRCDPISEHNRLYWYRQTLGQGPEFLTYFQNEAQLEKSRLLSDRFSAERPKGSFSTLEIQRTEQGDSAMYLCASSLDVGPASEQYFGPGTRLTVT.

At least ten counts were recorded for this clonotype. CDR3 bases: TGTGCCAGCAGCTTATCTAGGACCGAAGCTTTCTTT. Translated: CASSLSRTEAFF. The V call is TRBV7-2, the J call TRBJ1-1; the D is unclear. This CDR3 has 12 residues. The V gene lost 2 bases and the J gene lost 8 bases, with 9 bases spanning the gap. Germline CDR1 is SGHTA and CDR2 is FQGNSA.

This clonotype appeared once. V usage is TRBV28 and J usage is TRBJ1-6; no firm D call. The CDR3 totals 14 residues. The germline V gene has CDR1 MDHEN and CDR2 SYDVKM. Trimming removed 1 base from V and 10 bases from J, with 11 bases in between. The CDR3 sequence: CASSLSGSGSPLHF. The CDR3 DNA follows: TGTGCCAGCAGTTTATCGGGATCTGGGTCACCCCTCCACTTT. The full variable domain, with the rest looked up from reference TRBV28 and TRBJ1-6, is DVKVTQSSRYLVKRTGEKVFLECVQDMDHENMFWYRQDPGLGLRLIYFSYDVKMKEKGDIPEGYSVSREKKERFSLILESASTNQTSMYLCASSLSGSGSPLHFGNGTRLTVT.